The 23 T cell receptor beta chains reported below all come from one sample, sequenced in a study of beta chain features in type 1 diabetes. Study-level results: Among patients with Type 1 diabetes, TCRB CDR3s were moderately but significantly shorter in every one of the four CD4+ subsets.

All of the isolated RNA was reverse transcribed, so expressed TCRB transcripts were sequenced. Produced via immunoSEQ multiplex PCR; TCRdb's table is partial and in-frame only. The data contain approximately 43,000 clones, approximately 60% of them singletons. These receptors' antigens are unknown. The sample was Tregs from blood. Source of these receptors: a man aged 25-45 years with type 1 diabetes. Some clones in this sample may be carry-over from other donors' samples.

The rearrangement links TRBV30 to TRBJ2-6; 8 positions match TRBD1. V trimming: 5 bases; J trimming: 0 bases; junction bases outside the gene matches: 9. Germline values: CDR1 GTSNPN, CDR2 SVGIG (reference sequence). The CDR3 extends over 17 amino acids. In DNA form, the CDR3 reads TGTGCCTGGTCCAGGACAGGGCTCTTCTCTGGGGCCAACGTCCTGACTTTC. It encodes CAWSRTGLFSGANVLTF.

The chain combines TRBV7-9 with TRBJ1-2; D call uncertain. The CDR3 is 13 amino acids. Trimming stripped 5 bases from V and 6 bases from J, with 13 bases between. Germline CDR1 reads SEHNR; CDR2 reads FQNEAQ (reference sequence). The CDR3 sequence is CASSPEGRDGYTF. In DNA form, the CDR3 reads TGTGCCAGCAGCCCTGAGGGTCGCGATGGCTACACCTTC.

CDR3 sequence reads: CASGLPGGRETQYF. CDR3 coding DNA: TGTGCTAGTGGTCTCCCGGGAGGGCGAGAGACCCAGTACTTC. This chain uses TRBV12-5 with TRBJ2-5, with 8 bases lining up with TRBD2. CDR1 and CDR2 (germline): LGHNT, FRNRAP. The length of the CDR3 is 14 residues. The J segment lost 4 bases and the V segment lost 5 bases, leaving 6 bases of the junction unmatched.

V usage is TRBV10-3 and J usage is TRBJ1-5; 11 bases line up with TRBD1. Unmatched junction bases numbered 8, after V lost 4 bases and J lost 6 bases. CDR1 ENHRY and CDR2 SYGVKD come from the germline V gene. The CDR3 sequence is 16 residues long. This CDR3 is CAISGEGQGVGQPQHF. CDR3 bases: TGTGCCATCAGTGGAGAGGGACAGGGGGTCGGTCAGCCCCAGCATTTT.

This clone was detected once. The chain recombines TRBV7-2 with TRBJ1-1; D call uncertain. This CDR3 is built from 14 residues. Germline V gene data show CDR1 as SGHTA and CDR2 as FQGNSA. The V end was cut by 3 bases, the J end by 4 bases, with 12 bases between. The CDR3 sequence: CASSFGPYRTEAFF. For the CDR3, the DNA is TGTGCCAGCAGCTTTGGCCCTTACCGCACTGAAGCTTTCTTT.

The chain employs TRBV5-1 and TRBJ1-4, with D hard to call. CDR3 size: 14 residues. V lost 7 bases and J lost 3, with 13 bases in between. Germline V gene sequence: CDR1 SGHRS, CDR2 YFSETQ. CDR3 residues: CASRPRSSNEKLFF. For the CDR3, the DNA is TGCGCCAGCCGACCGAGGTCGTCTAATGAAAAACTGTTTTTT.

This clone has more than one count but fewer than ten. The gene calls are TRBV19 and TRBJ1-2; D unclear. CDR1 is LNHDA and CDR2 is SQIVND in the germline V gene (reference sequence). The CDR3 totals 13 residues. Trimming took 5 bases from V and 6 from J, leaving 13 bases between them. The CDR3 bases are TGTGCCAGTAGTCTTCTGGGAGTAAATGGCTACACCTTC. Protein: CASSLLGVNGYTF.

The genes are TRBV10-3 and TRBJ2-1; D is undetermined. In germline, CDR1 is ENHRY, CDR2 SYGVKD. CDR3 length: 12 residues. V lost 3 bases, J lost 5 bases, and 5 bases lay in between. The CDR3 here is CAISDRDNEQFF. In DNA, the CDR3 is TGTGCCATCAGTGATCGGGACAATGAGCAGTTCTTC.

V and J are TRBV7-2 and TRBJ2-1, with 8 bases fitting TRBD2. V lost 5 bases to trimming and J lost 0 bases; unmatched junction nucleotides: 6. Germline-derived CDR1 and CDR2 are SGHTA and FQGNSA. The CDR3 has 16 amino acids. The CDR3 loop is CASSPLAGSSYNEQFF. CDR3 nucleotides: TGTGCCAGCAGCCCCTTAGCGGGGTCCTCCTACAATGAGCAGTTCTTC.

The chain is built from TRBV28 and TRBJ1-3, with 7 bases lining up with TRBD1. The CDR3 covers 13 residues. After removal of 5 bases from V and 7 bases from J, the junction contained 5 bases not matched to a gene. Germline CDR1 is MDHEN and CDR2 is SYDVKM. The CDR3 spells CASSLPTGNTIYF. CDR3 DNA sequence: TGTGCCAGCAGTCTCCCGACAGGGAACACCATATATTTT.

This clone was detected only a few times. The genes are TRBV18 and TRBJ1-1, with no clear D. V lost 0 bases and J 7 bases, leaving 15 bases between the germline ends. Germline V gene data show CDR1 as KGHSH and CDR2 as LQKENI. This CDR3 is built from 15 residues. The DNA for the CDR3 is TGTGCCAGCTCACCACCGAGTACTATGTGGGTTGAAGCTTTCTTT. This encodes CASSPPSTMWVEAFF.

Worth noting for this clone: The sample has other DNA sequences that encode this CDR3 too. V is TRBV18 and J is TRBJ1-1; tentative D call: TRBD1 (6 bases). The V end lost 6 bases, the J end lost 1 base, and 9 bases lay between the germline ends. Looked up from germline, CDR1 is KGHSH and CDR2 is LQKENI. The CDR3 contains 13 residues. In nucleotides, the CDR3 is TGTGCCAGCTCGCCGGGACAGAACACTGAAGCTTTCTTT. It encodes CASSPGQNTEAFF.

This clone was counted only a few times. This sequence joins TRBV4-2 and TRBJ1-4; 9 bases agree with TRBD1. Germline values: CDR1 LGHNA, CDR2 YNFKEQ. Germline trimming cut 4 bases from V and 2 bases from J; bases unmatched to any gene: 11. The CDR3 consists of 18 residues. CDR3 in amino acids: CASSPKWGTGTTNEKLFF. CDR3 DNA: TGTGCCAGCAGCCCAAAATGGGGGACAGGGACGACTAATGAAAAACTGTTTTTT.

This chain connects TRBV7-9 to TRBJ2-6; D is uncertain. The germline gives CDR1 SEHNR, CDR2 FQNEAQ (reference sequence). This CDR3 is built from 12 residues. V lost 5 bases and J lost 4, with 3 bases in between. The chain's CDR3 is CASSPGANVLTF. The CDR3 DNA is TGTGCCAGCAGCCCGGGGGCCAACGTCCTGACTTTC. Based on the CDR3 plus reference TRBV7-9 and TRBJ2-6, the full variable domain is DTGVSQNPRHKITKRGQNVTFRCDPISEHNRLYWYRQTLGQGPEFLTYFQNEAQLEKSRLLSDRFSAERPKGSFSTLEIQRTEQGDSAMYLCASSPGANVLTFGAGSRLTVL.

This clone was counted only a few times. The V and J genes are TRBV7-2 and TRBJ2-5, with 7 bases fitting TRBD1. The length of the CDR3 is 13 residues. Germline CDR1 SGHTA, CDR2 FQGNSA. Trimming cost V 5 bases and J 6 bases; bases outside gene matches: 6. CDR3 sequence (DNA): TGTGCCAGCAGCACCCGACAGGGCCAGACCCAGTACTTC. It is translated as CASSTRQGQTQYF. The variable domain in full, completed from reference TRBV7-2 and TRBJ2-5, reads GAGVSQSPSNKVTEKGKDVELRCDPISGHTALYWYRQSLGQGLEFLIYFQGNSAPDKSGLPSDRFSAERTGGSVSTLTIQRTQQEDSAVYLCASSTRQGQTQYFGPGTRLLVL.

V usage is TRBV27 and J usage is TRBJ1-1, with D perhaps TRBD1 (5 bases). The V end was cut by 8 bases, the J end by 4 bases, with 17 bases between. Germline CDR1 MNHEY, CDR2 SMNVEV (reference sequence). This CDR3 spans 14 amino acids. CDR3 region: CASSLLQGGTEAFF. The CDR3 DNA reads as TGTGCCAGCTCACTTTTGCAGGGAGGCACTGAAGCTTTCTTT.

The rearrangement uses TRBV5-1 and TRBJ2-5, with TRBD1 matching over 7 bases. The CDR3 has 14 residues. Germline CDR1 SGHRS, CDR2 YFSETQ. The ends lost 3 bases at V and 2 bases at J; junction bases unmatched: 4. The CDR3 DNA reads TGCGCCAGCAGCTCGACAGGGATTCAAGAGACCCAGTACTTC. It specifies CASSSTGIQETQYF. The full variable domain, with the rest looked up from reference TRBV5-1 and TRBJ2-5, is KAGVTQTPRYLIKTRGQQVTLSCSPISGHRSVSWYQQTPGQGLQFLFEYFSETQRNKGNFPGRFSGRQFSNSRSEMNVSTLELGDSALYLCASSSTGIQETQYFGPGTRLLVL.

This clone was counted between two and nine times. The V gene is TRBV5-1, the J gene TRBJ2-3; D is perhaps TRBD2 (6 bases). Trimming shortened V by 3 bases and J by 4 bases, and 9 bases separated the two germline ends. Germline V gene sequence: CDR1 SGHRS, CDR2 YFSETQ. The CDR3 is 13 amino acids. The CDR3 spells CASSSGGPDTQYF. In nucleotides, the CDR3 is TGCGCCAGCAGCTCCGGGGGACCAGATACGCAGTATTTT.

The V and J genes are TRBV2 and TRBJ2-1; maybe TRBD2 (5 bases). This CDR3 region has 14 residues. Per the germline V gene, CDR1 is SNHLY and CDR2 is FYNNEI. V was clipped by 5 bases and J by 4 bases, with 12 bases between them. The CDR3 nucleotides are TGTGCCAGCAGTCCTAGCACAGCTTACAATGAGCAGTTCTTC. Amino acids: CASSPSTAYNEQFF.

The chain combines TRBV6-6 with TRBJ2-6; TRBD2 is a possible D gene (6 bases). In germline, CDR1 is MNHNY, CDR2 SVGAGI (reference sequence). This CDR3 is 15 amino acids long. Trimming stripped 4 bases from V and 4 bases from J, with 11 bases between. CDR3 coding DNA: TGTGCCAGCAGTTCGGACCGGGGGGGGGCCAACGTCCTGACTTTC. Translation: CASSSDRGGANVLTF.

The J gene is TRBJ2-7, the V gene TRBV18, with TRBD1 as a possible D gene (5 bases). This CDR3 is built from 14 residues. Germline assignment: CDR1 KGHSH and CDR2 LQKENI. Trimming stripped 5 bases from V and 5 bases from J, with 16 bases between. The CDR3 loop is CASSSSLAGNEQYF. CDR3 in DNA: TGTGCCAGCTCATCAAGTCTGGCAGGGAACGAGCAGTACTTC.

The V and J genes are TRBV7-9 and TRBJ2-3, with TRBD2 matching 8 bases. In germline, CDR1 is SEHNR, CDR2 FQNEAQ (reference sequence). V lost 1 base to trimming and J lost 2 bases; unmatched junction nucleotides: 8. CDR3 length equals 17 residues. This CDR3 reads CASSLVLGGGSTDTQYF. CDR3 nucleotides: TGTGCCAGCAGCTTAGTTCTTGGCGGGGGGTCCACAGATACGCAGTATTTT.

V is TRBV9 and J is TRBJ2-5; 10 bases are shared with TRBD1. The CDR3 sequence is 14 residues long. From germline, CDR1 is SGDLS and CDR2 YYNGEE. V was pared by 4 bases and J by 5 bases, with 5 bases of the junction left unmatched. The CDR3 reads CASSPDRGRETQYF. For the CDR3, the DNA is TGTGCCAGCAGCCCCGACAGGGGGCGGGAGACCCAGTACTTC.